Listed below are T cell receptor beta chains from one sample, sequenced in a study of blood T cell repertoires in COVID-19. Data came from immunoSEQ multiplex PCR; TCRdb stores just in-frame clones and leaves some out. Of roughly 77,000 clones detected, about 90% appear once; the ten largest clones hold over 4%. Sequencing was done on a sample of peripheral blood. These receptors all come from a man in his forties or fifties with active COVID-19. Each CDR3 is given without its conserved first and last residue.

j_call,cdr3_length,v_call,cdr3_aa
TRBJ2-5,10,TRBV6-5,ASSTRTGVGY
TRBJ2-7,16,TRBV3-1/TRBV3-2,ASSQNGLAGGLGSEQY
TRBJ2-1,17,TRBV3-1/TRBV3-2,ASSQGSTFAGPPYNEQF
TRBJ1-3,14,TRBV4-3,ASSQDSGASGNTIY
TRBJ1-2,10,TRBV2,ANTRRGSGYT
TRBJ2-2,13,TRBV5-6,ASSPRPERAGELF
TRBJ1-1,12,TRBV6-5,ASSWTGGNTEAF
TRBJ2-7,10,TRBV12-3/TRBV12-4,ASSPTGHEQY
TRBJ1-1,11,TRBV15,ATSRDRVGEAF
TRBJ1-5,14,TRBV11-2,ASSLGMTGKNQPQH
TRBJ1-1,12,TRBV3-1/TRBV3-2,ASSQDQWETEAF
TRBJ2-1,12,TRBV6-1,ASSESGLDDEQF
TRBJ1-2,13,TRBV28,ASSNSNGANYGYT
TRBJ2-7,12,TRBV11-2,ASSPQRASSSQY
TRBJ2-3,13,TRBV4-1,ASSHLSGRADTQY
TRBJ1-6,12,TRBV7-9,ASSPHRLHSPLH
TRBJ2-1,12,TRBV7-2,AGGLAGGDNEQF
TRBJ1-1,13,TRBV6-4,ASRATGAVNTEAF
TRBJ2-7,11,TRBV28,ASSFRGSYEQY
TRBJ2-2,16,TRBV7-3,ASSLSLASGVGTGELF
TRBJ1-1,15,TRBV28,ASKDIREGWGNTEAF
TRBJ1-2,12,TRBV6-6,ASSYPSGGYGYT
TRBJ1-1,12,TRBV5-6,ASSLSPRDTEAF
TRBJ2-1,11,TRBV12-3/TRBV12-4,ASSFGFIDEQF
TRBJ1-1,14,TRBV18,ASSVQGLGSNTEAF
TRBJ2-7,11,TRBV19,ASSIVQSYEQY
TRBJ2-5,12,TRBV5-6,ASSDRVIQETQY
TRBJ2-2,11,TRBV7-2,ASSPLNTGELF
TRBJ2-7,12,TRBV5-1,ASRGDSNTYEQY
TRBJ2-1,14,TRBV6-6,ASSYRRQGVYNEQF
TRBJ1-1,13,TRBV15,ATSRDRAMNTEAF
TRBJ2-2,17,TRBV9,ASSVDSGTSGWNTGELF
TRBJ2-1,13,TRBV18,ASSLGLAVFNEQF
TRBJ1-5,14,TRBV2,ASSERGSVGNQPQH
TRBJ2-5,14,TRBV7-6,ASSLVASGGQETQY
TRBJ1-2,13,TRBV28,ASSFPGTGVGGYT
TRBJ2-1,13,TRBV19,ASSRPGTVYNEQF
TRBJ1-5,11,TRBV9,ASSVDRDQPQH
TRBJ1-5,17,TRBV9,ASSVGASRRLHSNQPQH
TRBJ2-1,14,TRBV11-3,ASSPGGSGRRGEQF
TRBJ1-1,15,TRBV7-6,ASSLARPGGSRTEAF
TRBJ2-1,14,TRBV6-4,ASSDSLAGSYNEQF
TRBJ2-1,12,TRBV7-2,ASPRGADYNEQF